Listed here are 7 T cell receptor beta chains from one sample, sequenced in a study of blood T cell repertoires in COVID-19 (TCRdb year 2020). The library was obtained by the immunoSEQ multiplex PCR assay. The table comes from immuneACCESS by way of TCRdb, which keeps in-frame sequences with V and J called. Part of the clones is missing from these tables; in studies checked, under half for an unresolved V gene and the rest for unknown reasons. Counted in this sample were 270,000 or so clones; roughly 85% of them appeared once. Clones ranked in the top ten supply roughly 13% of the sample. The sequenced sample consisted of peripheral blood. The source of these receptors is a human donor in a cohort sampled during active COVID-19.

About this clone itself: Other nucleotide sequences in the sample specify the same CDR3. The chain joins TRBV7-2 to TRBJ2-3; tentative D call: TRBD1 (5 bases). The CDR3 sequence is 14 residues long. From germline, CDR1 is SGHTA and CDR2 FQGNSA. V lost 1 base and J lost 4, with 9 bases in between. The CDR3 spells CASSLDRGSDTQYF. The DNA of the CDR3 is TGTGCCAGCAGCTTAGATAGGGGCTCAGATACGCAGTATTTT.

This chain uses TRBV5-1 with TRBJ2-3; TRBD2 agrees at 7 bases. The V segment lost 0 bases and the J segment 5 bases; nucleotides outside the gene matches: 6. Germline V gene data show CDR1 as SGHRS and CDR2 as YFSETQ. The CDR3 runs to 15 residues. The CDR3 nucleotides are TGCGCCAGCAGCTTGGGCGCGGGAGTCTTAGATACGCAGTATTTT. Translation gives CASSLGAGVLDTQYF. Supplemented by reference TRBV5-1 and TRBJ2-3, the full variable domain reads KAGVTQTPRYLIKTRGQQVTLSCSPISGHRSVSWYQQTPGQGLQFLFEYFSETQRNKGNFPGRFSGRQFSNSRSEMNVSTLELGDSALYLCASSLGAGVLDTQYFGPGTRLTVL.

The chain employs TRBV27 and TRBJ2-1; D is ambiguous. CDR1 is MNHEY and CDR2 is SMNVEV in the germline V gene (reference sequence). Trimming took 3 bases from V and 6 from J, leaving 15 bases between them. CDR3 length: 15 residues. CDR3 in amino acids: CASSFWLGGINEQFF. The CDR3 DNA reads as TGTGCCAGCAGTTTCTGGCTAGGTGGAATCAATGAGCAGTTCTTC.

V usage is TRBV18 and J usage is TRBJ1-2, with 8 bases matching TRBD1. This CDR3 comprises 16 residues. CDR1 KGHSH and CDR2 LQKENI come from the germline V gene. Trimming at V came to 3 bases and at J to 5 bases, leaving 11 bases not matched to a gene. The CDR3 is CASSPPAGQAVYGYTF. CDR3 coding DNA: TGTGCCAGCTCACCCCCCGCGGGACAGGCAGTTTATGGCTACACCTTC.

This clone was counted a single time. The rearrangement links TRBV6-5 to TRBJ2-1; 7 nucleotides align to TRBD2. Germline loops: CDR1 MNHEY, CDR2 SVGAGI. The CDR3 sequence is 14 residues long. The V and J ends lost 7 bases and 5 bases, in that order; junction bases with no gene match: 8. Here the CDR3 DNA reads TGTGCCAGCAAGGAGGGAGGGCTGGACAATGAGCAGTTCTTC. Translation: CASKEGGLDNEQFF.

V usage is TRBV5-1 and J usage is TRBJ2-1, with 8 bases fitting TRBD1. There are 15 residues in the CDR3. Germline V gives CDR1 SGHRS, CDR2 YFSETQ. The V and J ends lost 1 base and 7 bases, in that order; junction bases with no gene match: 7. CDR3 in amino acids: CASSLTTTGGNEQFF. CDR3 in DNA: TGCGCCAGCAGCTTGACGACCACAGGGGGGAATGAGCAGTTCTTC.

DNA for the CDR3: TGTGCCAGCAGCCGGGACAGAAGCTCCTACAATGAGCAGTTCTTC. Translation: CASSRDRSSYNEQFF. The chain is built from TRBV27 and TRBJ2-1; TRBD1 matches 7 bases. Unmatched junction bases numbered 5, after V lost 6 bases and J lost 0 bases. The CDR3 has 15 amino acids. Germline V CDR1 and CDR2: MNHEY, SMNVEV (reference sequence).